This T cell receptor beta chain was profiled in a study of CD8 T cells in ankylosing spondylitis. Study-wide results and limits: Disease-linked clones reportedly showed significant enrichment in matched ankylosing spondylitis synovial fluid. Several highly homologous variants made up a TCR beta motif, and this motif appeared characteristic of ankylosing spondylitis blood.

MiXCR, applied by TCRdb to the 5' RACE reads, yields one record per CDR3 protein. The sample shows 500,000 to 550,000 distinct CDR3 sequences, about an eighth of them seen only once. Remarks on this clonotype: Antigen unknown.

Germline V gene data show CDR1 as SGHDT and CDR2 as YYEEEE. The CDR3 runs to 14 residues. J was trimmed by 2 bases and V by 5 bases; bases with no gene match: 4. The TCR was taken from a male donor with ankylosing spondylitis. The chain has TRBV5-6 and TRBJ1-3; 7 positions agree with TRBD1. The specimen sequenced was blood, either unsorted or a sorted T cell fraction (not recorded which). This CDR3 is CASRIQGAGNTIYF. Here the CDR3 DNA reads TGTGCCAGCAGGATTCAGGGGGCTGGAAACACCATATATTTT.